This T cell receptor (beta chain) originates from a study of technical replicates of blood from a few donors. Profiling relied on immunoSEQ multiplex PCR, and the TCRdb table lists in-frame clones only, not all of them. The sample comprises tens of thousands of clones, approximately 94% of which are singletons, and 0.38% rests with the top ten. Germline V gene lookup returns CDR1 SGHDN and CDR2 FVKESK. The junction had 8 bases not matched to a gene; V was cut back by 2 bases and J by 7 bases. This CDR3 comprises 14 residues. The source of this sequence is a human donor in good health. Input material: T cells isolated from PBMCs. The J gene is TRBJ2-7, the V gene TRBV14, with 7 bases identical to TRBD1. The CDR3 here is CASSQPRQGAEQYF. CDR3 bases: TGTGCCAGCAGCCAACCGAGACAGGGAGCGGAGCAGTACTTC.